The TCR beta chain described here comes from a study of identical twins. TCRdb passed the 5' RACE reads through MiXCR, listing each CDR3 protein once. The sample holds some 590,000 distinct CDR3 sequences; 9.6% are singletons and the top ten take around 3.1%. Points from the study as a whole: Conclusions relied on cross-sectional statistical analysis, not following the same donors.

Worth noting for this clonotype: The antigen is not known.

Trimming took 4 bases from V and 6 from J; bases not matched to a gene: 17. The germline CDR1 and CDR2 sequences are SGHAT and FQNNGV. The CDR3 totals 21 residues. These data were also filed under a second study, of yellow fever vaccine responses in identical twins.

The TCR comes from a woman younger than 35 in good health. The source material was PBMCs. This rearrangement joins TRBV11-2 to TRBJ2-2; 16 positions agree with TRBD2. CDR3 bases: TGTGCCAGCAGCTCCCCCGTGGGGACTAGCGGGGGGGCCTTCATGCCCGGGGAGCTGTTTTTT. Translation gives CASSSPVGTSGGAFMPGELFF.